The following is a T cell receptor beta chain sequence with its context. What it binds is unknown. J gave up 6 bases and V 1 base, and 3 bases lay outside the gene matches. CDR1 and CDR2 (germline): SGHTA, FQGNSA. The CDR3 is 14 residues long. This sample was taken from a study of shared clonotypes between healthy human individuals. The table came from immunoSEQ multiplex PCR; TCRdb's copy has only in-frame clones and leaves some out. This table has about 2,500,000 clones, 85% to 95% appearing once. Study-level points and caveats: Clonotype sharing among donors likely depends on sequencing depth. As a rule, naive subsets had a larger estimated richness than memory subsets. With few donors, the genetic and exposure-history diversity represented was limited. Clonotypes which were not shared had lower generation probabilities than clonotypes that all four donors shared.

The sequenced sample consisted of naive CD4+ T cells sorted from blood. Subset: CD45RA+ positively selected. The receptor comes from a young man in good health. The V and J genes are TRBV7-2 and TRBJ1-5, with 7 positions matching TRBD1. The CDR3 nucleotides read TGTGCCAGCAGCTTAGGGGCAGGGGGTCAGCCCCAGCATTTT. Translated, it gives CASSLGAGGQPQHF.